This T cell receptor beta chain was captured by sequencing in a study of blood T cell repertoires in COVID-19. On the study more broadly: Material from acute and convalescent COVID-19 was sourced from the United States, Italy and Spain. In each case, the material was cDNA or gDNA derived from T cells, B-cell-depleted T cells, or PBMCs.

Original processing notes: The assay estimated nucleated cells by amplifying reference gene primers. Repertoires were generated with immunoSEQ multiplex PCR, while TCRdb's copy carries only in-frame clones and drops some. V and J calls plus clone size are reproduced from that table; the DNA served to infer D and trimming. Seen here are a few hundred thousand clones, 75% to 90% observed once, and the top ten hold about 3%. The germline gives CDR1 SGHNT, CDR2 YYREEE (reference sequence). The CDR3 extends over 14 amino acids. V lost 4 bases to trimming and J lost 8 bases; unmatched junction nucleotides: 8. In this sample, this clone turned up once.

This chain connects TRBV5-4 to TRBJ1-2, with TRBD1 identical over 10 bases. The source material was peripheral blood. The receptor was derived from a woman in her thirties with active or convalescent COVID-19. CDR3 sequence reads: CASSPTGGRGGYTF. Here the CDR3 DNA reads TGTGCCAGCAGCCCGACAGGGGGCAGAGGAGGCTACACCTTC. Full variable domain (rest looked up from reference TRBV5-4 and TRBJ1-2): ETGVTQSPTHLIKTRGQQVTLRCSSQSGHNTVSWYQQALGQGPQFIFQYYREEENGRGNFPPRFSGLQFPNYSSELNVNALELDDSALYLCASSPTGGRGGYTFGSGTRLTVV.